This T cell receptor beta chain was recovered during a study of T cell responses to AZD1222 COVID-19 vaccine. Study-wide results and limits: Researchers report vaccine-associated CD4 TCRs spanning spike, with dominance at 160-218 and 743-854. Donors were largely white British and mainly female; clonal diversity was possibly underestimated.

About this clone itself: The target antigen is unknown.

Produced via immunoSEQ multiplex PCR; TCRdb's table is partial and in-frame only. Of 90,000 to 120,000 clones listed, over 75% are singletons. After removal of 5 bases from V and 5 bases from J, the junction contained 12 bases not matched to a gene. Germline V CDR1 and CDR2: MNHEY, SMNVEV (reference sequence). This CDR3 has 16 residues. The sequenced sample was peripheral blood, obtained on day 0 of AZD1222 vaccination. The rearrangement links TRBV27 to TRBJ1-5, with TRBD1 matching over 7 bases. This clonotype originated in an adult in good health. The CDR3 DNA is TGTGCCAGCAGTGCATCGACAGGGTTGGGCCATCAGCCCCAGCATTTT. It encodes CASSASTGLGHQPQHF.